This T cell receptor (beta chain) appears in the sequencing data of a study of identifying expanded T cells in peripheral blood. Study-wide results and limits: Variance in clone template counts between roughly two-week samples significantly increased with total template count across all healthy donors. Technical replicates showed 0.9 to 1.5 changed clones; approximately two weeks approximately 16; four weeks 19.

Turning to this clone: The antigen is not known.

Profiling relied on immunoSEQ multiplex PCR, and the TCRdb table lists in-frame clones only, not all of them. The sample lists 75,000 to 90,000 clones; 84% were seen once. During the collection period, no donor immune events like infections were recorded. The sample comprised blood. This receptor was identified in a person between 18 and 70 years old in good health.

CDR3 loop: CASSSQPGQGNSGANVLTF. CDR3 DNA: TGTGCCAGCAGCTCCCAACCGGGACAGGGAAACTCTGGGGCCAACGTCCTGACTTTC. The chain carries TRBV7-9 and TRBJ2-6; the match to TRBD1 covers 9 bases. The CDR3 length is 19 residues. Germline loops: CDR1 SEHNR, CDR2 FQNEAQ (reference sequence). The junction had 10 bases not matched to a gene; V was cut back by 4 bases and J by 0 bases.